Listed below are T cell receptor beta chains from one sample, sequenced in a study of patients and donors after allogeneic stem cell transplantation. One entry per CDR3 protein, called by TCRdb with MiXCR from the RT-PCR reads. The data show roughly 940,000 distinct CDR3 sequences, over 15% seen once. What was sequenced was blood, either unsorted or a sorted T cell fraction (not recorded which). These receptors all stem from a human donor who was either an allogeneic HSCT recipient or a stem cell or donor lymphocyte infusion donor (not recorded which). It is not recorded whose cells these are; they may come from a transplant donor. CDR3s include the opening cysteine and the closing phenylalanine or tryptophan. A D gene is named only where the DNA matches it firmly. Clone size, where shown, is once, few, many, or a class for clones that have expanded.

clone_size: .; d_call: .; v_call: TRBV3-1; cdr3_length: 12; j_call: TRBJ2-5; cdr3_nt: TGTGCCAGCAGCCAAGGCGGCGAGGCCCAGTACTTC; cdr3_aa: CASSQGGEAQYF
clone_size: .; d_call: .; v_call: TRBV5-1; cdr3_length: 15; j_call: TRBJ2-5; cdr3_nt: TGCGCCAGCAGGTTGACACAGGCGTACCAAGAGACCCAGTACTTC; cdr3_aa: CASRLTQAYQETQYF
clone_size: .; d_call: .; v_call: TRBV12-3/TRBV12-4; cdr3_length: 13; j_call: TRBJ1-4; cdr3_nt: TGTGCCAGCAGGCCTGCGGGCGTTGAAAAACTGTTTTTT; cdr3_aa: CASRPAGVEKLFF
clone_size: .; d_call: .; v_call: TRBV3-1; cdr3_length: 13; j_call: TRBJ2-1; cdr3_nt: TGTGCCAGCAGTCCGCGCGCCGGAGGCGAGCAGTTCTTC; cdr3_aa: CASSPRAGGEQFF
clone_size: once; d_call: .; v_call: TRBV5-1; cdr3_length: 16; j_call: TRBJ2-5; cdr3_nt: TGCGCCAGCAGCTTGGTTGCGACCGACCAAGGCGAGACCCAGTACTTC; cdr3_aa: CASSLVATDQGETQYF
clone_size: many; d_call: .; v_call: TRBV12-3/TRBV12-4; cdr3_length: 16; j_call: TRBJ1-2; cdr3_nt: TGTGCCAGCAGTTTACGACCAGGGGTTAGGGACTATGGCTACACCTTC; cdr3_aa: CASSLRPGVRDYGYTF
clone_size: few; d_call: TRBD2; v_call: TRBV12-3/TRBV12-4; cdr3_length: 15; j_call: TRBJ2-3; cdr3_nt: TGTGCCAGCAGTCCGAGGGCGGGAGGCGTAGATACGCAGTATTTT; cdr3_aa: CASSPRAGGVDTQYF
clone_size: .; d_call: .; v_call: TRBV6-1; cdr3_length: 16; j_call: TRBJ1-6; cdr3_nt: TGTGCCAGCAGCCCGTTGGGAGACGCTCGTAATTCACCCCTCCACTTT; cdr3_aa: CASSPLGDARNSPLHF
clone_size: .; d_call: .; v_call: TRBV6-5; cdr3_length: 14; j_call: TRBJ1-5; cdr3_nt: TGTGCCAGCAGTTATGGCGGTTACAATCAGCCCCAGCATTTT; cdr3_aa: CASSYGGYNQPQHF
clone_size: .; d_call: TRBD2; v_call: TRBV6-2/TRBV6-3; cdr3_length: 14; j_call: TRBJ2-1; cdr3_nt: TGTGCCAGCACGAGCGGGGGGGAGTACAATGAGCAGTTCTTC; cdr3_aa: CASTSGGEYNEQFF
clone_size: .; d_call: TRBD1; v_call: TRBV6-5; cdr3_length: 19; j_call: TRBJ1-3; cdr3_nt: TGTGCCAGCAGTTACTCGGGGAGCCTCAGGGGGCTCTCTGGAAACACCATATATTTT; cdr3_aa: CASSYSGSLRGLSGNTIYF
clone_size: few; d_call: .; v_call: TRBV2; cdr3_length: 19; j_call: TRBJ2-1; cdr3_nt: TGTGCCAGCAGTGATTTCCGGGACTCCCTTCAGGGTTCCTACAATGAGCAGTTCTTC; cdr3_aa: CASSDFRDSLQGSYNEQFF
clone_size: .; d_call: .; v_call: TRBV4-1; cdr3_length: 20; j_call: TRBJ2-1; cdr3_nt: TGCGCCAGCAGCCAAGCCTGGGGGGCACGTCCAAGTAGTTCCTACAATGAGCAGTTCTTC; cdr3_aa: CASSQAWGARPSSSYNEQFF
clone_size: few; d_call: TRBD1; v_call: TRBV10-3; cdr3_length: 17; j_call: TRBJ2-7; cdr3_nt: TGTGCCATCAGTGGGGACAGGGTAACCCATTACTCCTACGAGCAGTACTTC; cdr3_aa: CAISGDRVTHYSYEQYF
clone_size: .; d_call: .; v_call: TRBV6-5; cdr3_length: 14; j_call: TRBJ2-1; cdr3_nt: TGTGCCAGCAGTTATGTCCCCTCCTACAATGAGCAGTTCTTC; cdr3_aa: CASSYVPSYNEQFF
clone_size: once; d_call: .; v_call: TRBV3-1; cdr3_length: 13; j_call: TRBJ1-5; cdr3_nt: TGTGCCAGCAGCCAAGATGGGGCCCAGCCCCAGCATTTT; cdr3_aa: CASSQDGAQPQHF
clone_size: .; d_call: TRBD1; v_call: TRBV12-3/TRBV12-4; cdr3_length: 17; j_call: TRBJ1-6; cdr3_nt: TGTGCCAGCAGTTTAGTTCAGGGGGCAGGGTATAATTCACCCCTCCACTTT; cdr3_aa: CASSLVQGAGYNSPLHF
clone_size: .; d_call: .; v_call: TRBV29-1; cdr3_length: 12; j_call: TRBJ2-7; cdr3_nt: TGCAGCGTTCAGGGTAGAATCTACGAGCAGTACTTC; cdr3_aa: CSVQGRIYEQYF
clone_size: .; d_call: TRBD1; v_call: TRBV5-6; cdr3_length: 14; j_call: TRBJ1-2; cdr3_nt: TGTGCCAGCAGCTTAACTAAGGGGGCTGGCGGCTACACCTTC; cdr3_aa: CASSLTKGAGGYTF